This T cell receptor (beta chain) was sequenced in a study of identical twins. Germline CDR1 KGHDR, CDR2 SFDVKD. Trimming took 4 bases from V and 2 from J, leaving 11 bases between them. The length of the CDR3 is 15 residues. TCRdb used MiXCR to reprocess the 5' RACE reads, holding one entry per CDR3 protein. The data contain over 550,000 distinct CDR3 sequences, around 7.5% of them singletons. These sequences were also reported in another study, on yellow fever vaccine responses in identical twins.

Sequenced input: PBMCs. This chain links TRBV24-1 with TRBJ1-5; D is possibly TRBD1 (5 bases). The source is a woman aged 18-29 years in good health. The CDR3 DNA reads TGTGCCACCAGTGACCCAGACAGTGGCAATCAGCCCCAGCATTTT. Translated, it gives CATSDPDSGNQPQHF.